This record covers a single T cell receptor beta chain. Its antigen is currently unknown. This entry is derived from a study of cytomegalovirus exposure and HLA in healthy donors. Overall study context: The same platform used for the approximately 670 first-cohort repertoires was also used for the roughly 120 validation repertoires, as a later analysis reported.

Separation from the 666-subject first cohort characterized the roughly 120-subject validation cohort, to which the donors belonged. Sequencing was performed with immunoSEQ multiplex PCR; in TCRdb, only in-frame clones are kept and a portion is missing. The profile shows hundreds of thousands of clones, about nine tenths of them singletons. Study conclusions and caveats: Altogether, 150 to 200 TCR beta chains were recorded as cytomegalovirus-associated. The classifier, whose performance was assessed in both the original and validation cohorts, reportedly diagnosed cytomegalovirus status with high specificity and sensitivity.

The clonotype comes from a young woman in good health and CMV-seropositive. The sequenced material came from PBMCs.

The CDR3 DNA sequence: TGTGCCAGCAGTTTATCCCGCGGGGATGGCTACACCTTC. Its protein is CASSLSRGDGYTF. The rearrangement joins TRBV27 to TRBJ1-2; no firm D call. Per germline, CDR1 MNHEY and CDR2 SMNVEV (reference sequence). CDR3 length: 13 amino acids. V was pared by 0 bases and J by 6 bases, with 8 bases between.